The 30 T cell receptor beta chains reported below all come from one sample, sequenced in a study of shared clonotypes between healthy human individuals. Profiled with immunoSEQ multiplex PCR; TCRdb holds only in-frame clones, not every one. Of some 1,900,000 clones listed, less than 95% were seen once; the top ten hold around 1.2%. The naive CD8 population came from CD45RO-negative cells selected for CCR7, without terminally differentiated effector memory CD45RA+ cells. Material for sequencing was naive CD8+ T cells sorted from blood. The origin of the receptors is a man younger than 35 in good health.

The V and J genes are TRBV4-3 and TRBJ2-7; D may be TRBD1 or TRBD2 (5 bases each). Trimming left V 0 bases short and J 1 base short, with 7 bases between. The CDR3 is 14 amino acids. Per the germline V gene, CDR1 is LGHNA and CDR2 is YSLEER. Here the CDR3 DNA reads TGCGCCAGCAGCCAAGATGAGGGGTCCTACGAGCAGTACTTC. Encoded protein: CASSQDEGSYEQYF.

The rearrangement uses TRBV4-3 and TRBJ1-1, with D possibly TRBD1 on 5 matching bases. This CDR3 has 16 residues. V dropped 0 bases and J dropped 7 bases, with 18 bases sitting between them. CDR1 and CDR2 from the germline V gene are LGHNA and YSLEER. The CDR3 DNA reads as TGCGCCAGCAGCCAAGATGAAGTGACAGCGGGCTATGAAGCTTTCTTT. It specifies CASSQDEVTAGYEAFF.

The CDR3 DNA reads as TGTGCCAGCAGCTTAGGCACATCTGAAAAACTGTTTTTT. Protein: CASSLGTSEKLFF. V is TRBV7-6 and J is TRBJ1-4; D not resolved. This CDR3 is 13 amino acids long. Looked up from germline, CDR1 is SGHVS and CDR2 is FNYEAQ. V was trimmed by 1 base and J by 7 bases, leaving 7 bases between them. Based on the CDR3 plus reference TRBV7-6 and TRBJ1-4, the full variable domain is GAGVSQSPRYKVTKRGQDVALRCDPISGHVSLYWYRQALGQGPEFLTYFNYEAQQDKSGLPNDRFSAERPEGSISTLTIQRTEQRDSAMYRCASSLGTSEKLFFGSGTQLSVL.

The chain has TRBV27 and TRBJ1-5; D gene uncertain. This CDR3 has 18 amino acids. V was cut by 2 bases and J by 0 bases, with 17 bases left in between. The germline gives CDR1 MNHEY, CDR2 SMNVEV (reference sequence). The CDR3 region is CASSLNKDSTLSNQPQHF. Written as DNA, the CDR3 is TGTGCCAGCAGTTTAAATAAAGACTCCACTCTTAGCAATCAGCCCCAGCATTTT.

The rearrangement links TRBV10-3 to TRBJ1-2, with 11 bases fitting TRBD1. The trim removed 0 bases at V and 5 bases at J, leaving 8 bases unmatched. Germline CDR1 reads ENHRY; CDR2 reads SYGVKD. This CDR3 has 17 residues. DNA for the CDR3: TGTGCCATCAGTGAGTCCTGGACAGGGGGCGTTAGTTATGGCTACACCTTC. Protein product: CAISESWTGGVSYGYTF.

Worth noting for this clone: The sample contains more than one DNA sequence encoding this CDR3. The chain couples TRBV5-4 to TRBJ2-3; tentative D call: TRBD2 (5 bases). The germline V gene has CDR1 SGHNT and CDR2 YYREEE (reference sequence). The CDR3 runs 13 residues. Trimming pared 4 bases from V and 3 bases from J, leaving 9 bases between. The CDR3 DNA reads TGTGCCAGCAGCCTGTCGGGGACAGATACGCAGTATTTT. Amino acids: CASSLSGTDTQYF.

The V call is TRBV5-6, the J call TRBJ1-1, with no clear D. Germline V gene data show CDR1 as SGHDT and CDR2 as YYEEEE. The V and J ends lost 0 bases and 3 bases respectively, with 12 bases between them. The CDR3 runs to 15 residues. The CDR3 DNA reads TGTGCCAGCAGCTTGGCGGGGTTTTCGGACACTGAAGCTTTCTTT. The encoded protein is CASSLAGFSDTEAFF.

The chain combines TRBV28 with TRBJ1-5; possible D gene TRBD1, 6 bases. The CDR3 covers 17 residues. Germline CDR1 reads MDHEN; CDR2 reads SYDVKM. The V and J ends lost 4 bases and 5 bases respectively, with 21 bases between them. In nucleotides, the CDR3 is TGTGCCAGCAGTTCCACCCCGTTTACCCAGGGGCATCAGCCCCAGCATTTT. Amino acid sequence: CASSSTPFTQGHQPQHF.

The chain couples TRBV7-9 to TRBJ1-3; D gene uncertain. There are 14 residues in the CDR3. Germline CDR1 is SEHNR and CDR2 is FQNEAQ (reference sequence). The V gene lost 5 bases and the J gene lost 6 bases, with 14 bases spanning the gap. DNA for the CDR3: TGTGCCAGCAGCCACCCCCTCCCCCCAAACACCATATATTTT. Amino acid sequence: CASSHPLPPNTIYF. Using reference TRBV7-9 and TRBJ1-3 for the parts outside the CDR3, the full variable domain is DTGVSQNPRHKITKRGQNVTFRCDPISEHNRLYWYRQTLGQGPEFLTYFQNEAQLEKSRLLSDRFSAERPKGSFSTLEIQRTEQGDSAMYLCASSHPLPPNTIYFGEGSWLTVV.

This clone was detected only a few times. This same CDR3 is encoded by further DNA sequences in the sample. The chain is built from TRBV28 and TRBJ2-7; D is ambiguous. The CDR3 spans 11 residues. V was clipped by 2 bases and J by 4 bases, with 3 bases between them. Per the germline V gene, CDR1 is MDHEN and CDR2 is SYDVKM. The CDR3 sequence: CASSLDYEQYF. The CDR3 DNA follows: TGTGCCAGCAGTTTAGATTACGAGCAGTACTTC.

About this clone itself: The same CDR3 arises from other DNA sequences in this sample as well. The CDR3 loop reads CASSLADEQYF. DNA for the CDR3: TGTGCCAGCAGCTTAGCGGACGAGCAGTACTTC. V gene TRBV11-2 combines with J gene TRBJ2-7; D call uncertain. The CDR3 extends over 11 amino acids. With 1 base removed from V and 5 bases from J, the gap between germline ends came to 3 bases. Germline assignment: CDR1 SGHAT and CDR2 FQNNGV.

As DNA, the CDR3 is TGTGCCAGCAGCCCATCGGGGGGGGGCGAAGAGACCCAGTACTTC. Translating it yields CASSPSGGGEETQYF. The gene calls are TRBV7-6 and TRBJ2-5; 8 positions match TRBD2. The CDR3 is 15 residues long. Germline CDR1 is SGHVS and CDR2 is FNYEAQ. The V segment lost 5 bases and the J segment 3 bases; nucleotides outside the gene matches: 8.

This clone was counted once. The CDR3 sequence: CASKEATSGRGEQFF. CDR3 DNA sequence: TGTGCCAGCAAGGAAGCGACTAGCGGGAGAGGTGAGCAGTTCTTC. V gene TRBV13 combines with J gene TRBJ2-1, with 12 positions matching TRBD2. Germline assignment: CDR1 PRHDT and CDR2 FYEKMQ (reference sequence). V dropped 7 bases and J dropped 9; count of bases not matched to a gene: 10. The CDR3 totals 15 residues.

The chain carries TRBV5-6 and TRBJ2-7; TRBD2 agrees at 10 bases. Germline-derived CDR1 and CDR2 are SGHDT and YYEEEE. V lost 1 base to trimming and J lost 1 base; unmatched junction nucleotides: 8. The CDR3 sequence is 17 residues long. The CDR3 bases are TGTGCCAGCAGCTTGAGTAGCGGGAGGACCCTTTCCTACGAGCAGTACTTC. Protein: CASSLSSGRTLSYEQYF.

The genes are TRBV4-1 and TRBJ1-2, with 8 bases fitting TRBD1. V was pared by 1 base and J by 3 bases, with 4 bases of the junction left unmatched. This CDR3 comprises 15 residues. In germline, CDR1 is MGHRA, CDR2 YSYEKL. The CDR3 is CASSQAGGADYGYTF. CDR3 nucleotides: TGCGCCAGCAGCCAAGCAGGGGGCGCTGACTATGGCTACACCTTC.

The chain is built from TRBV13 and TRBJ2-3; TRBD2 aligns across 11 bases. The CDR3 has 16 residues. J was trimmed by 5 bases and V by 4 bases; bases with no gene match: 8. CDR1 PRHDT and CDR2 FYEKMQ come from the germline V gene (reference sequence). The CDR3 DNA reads TGTGCCAGCAGCTCTGCCGGGACTAGCGGTGGAGATACGCAGTATTTT. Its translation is CASSSAGTSGGDTQYF. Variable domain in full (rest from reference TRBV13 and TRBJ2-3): AAGVIQSPRHLIKEKRETATLKCYPIPRHDTVYWYQQGPGQDPQFLISFYEKMQSDKGSIPDRFSAQQFSDYHSELNMSSLELGDSALYFCASSSAGTSGGDTQYFGPGTRLTVL.

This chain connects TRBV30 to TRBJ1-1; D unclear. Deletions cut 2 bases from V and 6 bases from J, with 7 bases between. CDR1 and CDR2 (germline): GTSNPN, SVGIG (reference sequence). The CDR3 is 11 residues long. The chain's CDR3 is CAWSISAEAFF. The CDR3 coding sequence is TGTGCCTGGAGTATCTCCGCTGAAGCTTTCTTT. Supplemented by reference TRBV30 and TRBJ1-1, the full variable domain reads SQTIHQWPATLVQPVGSPLSLECTVEGTSNPNLYWYRQAAGRGLQLLFYSVGIGQISSEVPQNLSASRPQDRQFILSSKKLLLSDSGFYLCAWSISAEAFFGQGTRLTVV.

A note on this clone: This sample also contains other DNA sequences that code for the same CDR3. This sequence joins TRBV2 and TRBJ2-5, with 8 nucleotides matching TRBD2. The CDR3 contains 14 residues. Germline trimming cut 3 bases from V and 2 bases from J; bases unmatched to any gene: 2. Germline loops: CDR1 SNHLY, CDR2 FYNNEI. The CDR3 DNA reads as TGTGCCAGCAGTGAGGTAGCGGGACAAGAGACCCAGTACTTC. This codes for CASSEVAGQETQYF.

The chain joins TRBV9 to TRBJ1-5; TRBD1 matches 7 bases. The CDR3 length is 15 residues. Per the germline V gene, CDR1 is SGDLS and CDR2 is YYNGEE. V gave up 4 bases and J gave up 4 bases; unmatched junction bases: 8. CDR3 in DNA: TGTGCCAGCAGCTCCACCGGGACAGCTAATCAGCCCCAGCATTTT. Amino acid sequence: CASSSTGTANQPQHF.

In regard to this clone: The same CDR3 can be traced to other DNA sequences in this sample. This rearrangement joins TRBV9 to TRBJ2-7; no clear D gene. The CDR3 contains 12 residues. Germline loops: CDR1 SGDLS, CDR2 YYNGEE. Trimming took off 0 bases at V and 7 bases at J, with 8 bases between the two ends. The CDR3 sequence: CASSVADGEQYF. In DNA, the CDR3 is TGTGCCAGCAGCGTAGCCGATGGAGAGCAGTACTTC.

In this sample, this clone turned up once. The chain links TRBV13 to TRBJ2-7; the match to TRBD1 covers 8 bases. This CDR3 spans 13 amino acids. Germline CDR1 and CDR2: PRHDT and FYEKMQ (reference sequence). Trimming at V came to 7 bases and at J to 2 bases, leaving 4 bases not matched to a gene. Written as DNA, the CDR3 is TGTGCCAGCACCGACAGGGGCCCCTACGAGCAGTACTTC. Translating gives CASTDRGPYEQYF.

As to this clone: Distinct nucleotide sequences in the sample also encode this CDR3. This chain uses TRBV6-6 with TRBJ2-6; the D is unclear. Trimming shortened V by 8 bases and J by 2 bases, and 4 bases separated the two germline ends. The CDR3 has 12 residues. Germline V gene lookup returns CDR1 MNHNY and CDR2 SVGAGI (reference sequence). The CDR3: CASSPGANVLTF. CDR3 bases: TGTGCCAGCTCCCCTGGGGCCAACGTCCTGACTTTC.

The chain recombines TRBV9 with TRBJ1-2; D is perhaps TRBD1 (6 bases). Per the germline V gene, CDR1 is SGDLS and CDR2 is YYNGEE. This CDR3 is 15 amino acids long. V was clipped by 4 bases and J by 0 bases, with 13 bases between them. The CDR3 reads CASSPRQEANYGYTF. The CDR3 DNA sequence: TGTGCCAGCAGCCCCCGACAGGAAGCTAACTATGGCTACACCTTC.

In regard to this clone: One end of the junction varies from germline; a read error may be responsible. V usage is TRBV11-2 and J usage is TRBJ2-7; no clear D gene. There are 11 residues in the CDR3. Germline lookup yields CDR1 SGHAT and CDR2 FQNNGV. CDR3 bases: TGTGCCAGCAGCTTAGGGACCTCCTCCGGCTTC. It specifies CASSLGTSSGF.

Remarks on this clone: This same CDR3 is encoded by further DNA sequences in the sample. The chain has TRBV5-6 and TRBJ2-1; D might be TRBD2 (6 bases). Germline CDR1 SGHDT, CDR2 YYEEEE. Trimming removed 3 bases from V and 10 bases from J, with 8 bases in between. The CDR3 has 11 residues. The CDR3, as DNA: TGTGCCAGCAGCTCGGGACTGGAGCAGTTCTTC. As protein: CASSSGLEQFF.

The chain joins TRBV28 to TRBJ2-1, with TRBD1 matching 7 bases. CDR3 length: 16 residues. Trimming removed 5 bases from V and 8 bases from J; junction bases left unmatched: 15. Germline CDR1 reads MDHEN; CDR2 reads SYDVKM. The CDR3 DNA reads TGTGCCAGCAGTCCCCCACCGGGACAGACTATACATGAGCAGTTCTTC. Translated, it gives CASSPPPGQTIHEQFF.

The CDR3 loop is CASSLEFASGYEQYF. The CDR3 DNA is TGCGCCAGCAGCTTGGAGTTTGCTAGCGGCTACGAGCAGTACTTC. The chain is built from TRBV5-1 and TRBJ2-7, with TRBD2 matching 7 bases. This CDR3 spans 15 amino acids. The ends lost 0 bases at V and 3 bases at J; junction bases unmatched: 6. Germline CDR1 and CDR2: SGHRS and YFSETQ.

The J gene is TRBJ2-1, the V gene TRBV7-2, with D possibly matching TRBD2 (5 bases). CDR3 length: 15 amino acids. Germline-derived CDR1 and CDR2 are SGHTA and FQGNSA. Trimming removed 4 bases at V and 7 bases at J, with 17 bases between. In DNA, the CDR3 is TGTGCCAGCAGCTCCCCCCTAATGGGCGGGAATGAGCAGTTCTTC. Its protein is CASSSPLMGGNEQFF. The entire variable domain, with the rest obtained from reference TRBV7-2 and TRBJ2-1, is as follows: GAGVSQSPSNKVTEKGKDVELRCDPISGHTALYWYRQSLGQGLEFLIYFQGNSAPDKSGLPSDRFSAERTGGSVSTLTIQRTQQEDSAVYLCASSSPLMGGNEQFFGPGTRLTVL.

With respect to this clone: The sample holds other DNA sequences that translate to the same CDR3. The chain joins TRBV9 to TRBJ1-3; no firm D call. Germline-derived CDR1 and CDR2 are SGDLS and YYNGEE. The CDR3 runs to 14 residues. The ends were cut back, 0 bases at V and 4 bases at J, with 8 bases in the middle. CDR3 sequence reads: CASSVAGSGNTIYF. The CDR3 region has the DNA TGTGCCAGCAGCGTAGCGGGGTCAGGAAACACCATATATTTT.

CDR3 DNA sequence: TGTGCCAGCAGCCCAGTTCCAGCGGCCCCGGGGGAGACCCAGTACTTC. The encoded protein is CASSPVPAAPGETQYF. The chain employs TRBV7-9 and TRBJ2-5; maybe TRBD2 (5 bases). The CDR3 is 16 amino acids. Between the trimmed V and J ends, which lost 5 bases and 5 bases, there was a span of 21 bases. Per germline, CDR1 SEHNR and CDR2 FQNEAQ (reference sequence).